These 6 T cell receptor beta chains share one sample of origin, sequenced in a study of Tregs in tolerant kidney transplant recipients. The assay was immunoSEQ multiplex PCR, and TCRdb's table has in-frame clones only and misses some. The data hold about 64,000 clones, with 95% to 98% observed a single time. The material sequenced was Tregs from blood, taken before the transplant. These receptors all stem from a human donor who received a combined kidney and bone marrow transplant.

This clone was seen just once. This rearrangement joins TRBV5-5 to TRBJ2-1; 12 bases line up with TRBD2. Germline assignment: CDR1 SGHKS and CDR2 YYEKEE (reference sequence). The trim removed 4 bases at V and 8 bases at J, leaving 7 bases unmatched. There are 15 residues in the CDR3. The DNA for the CDR3 is TGTGCCAGCAGCCGTGGGACTAGCGGGTCGCATGAGCAGTTCTTC. Amino acids: CASSRGTSGSHEQFF.

The chain couples TRBV7-2 to TRBJ1-2; TRBD1 aligns across 8 bases. The V gene's germline CDR1 is SGHTA and CDR2 FQGNSA. The CDR3 covers 14 residues. Trimming took 4 bases from V and 3 from J; bases not matched to a gene: 4. The CDR3 region is CASSSNRGDYGYTF. In nucleotides, the CDR3 is TGTGCCAGCAGCTCGAACAGGGGGGACTATGGCTACACCTTC.

This sequence joins TRBV29-1 and TRBJ2-5; the D gene is possibly TRBD2 (5 bases). With 4 bases removed from V and 5 bases from J, the gap between germline ends came to 8 bases. The germline CDR1 and CDR2 sequences are SQVTM and ANQGSEA. The CDR3 has 11 residues. DNA of the CDR3: TGCAGCGTTGCTAGCCTGGAGACCCAGTACTTC. The encoded protein is CSVASLETQYF.

V is TRBV11-2 and J is TRBJ2-7; D is possibly TRBD1 (6 bases). The CDR3 length is 14 residues. Looked up from germline, CDR1 is SGHAT and CDR2 is FQNNGV. V was trimmed by 3 bases and J by 5 bases, leaving 14 bases between them. The CDR3 spells CASSFGQPFNEQYF. DNA for the CDR3: TGTGCCAGCAGCTTCGGACAGCCTTTCAACGAGCAGTACTTC. Full variable domain (remainder filled in from reference TRBV11-2 and TRBJ2-7): EAGVAQSPRYKIIEKRQSVAFWCNPISGHATLYWYQQILGQGPKLLIQFQNNGVVDDSQLPKDRFSAERLKGVDSTLKIQPAKLEDSAVYLCASSFGQPFNEQYFGPGTRLTVT.

The genes are TRBV5-1 and TRBJ2-2; the match to TRBD2 covers 8 bases. V shed 4 bases and J 7 bases; nucleotides not matched to a gene: 6. The CDR3 consists of 14 residues. CDR1 SGHRS and CDR2 YFSETQ come from the germline V gene. The CDR3 bases are TGCGCCAGCAGCCGGGAGGGTTCCCGCGGGGAGCTGTTTTTT. Amino acid sequence: CASSREGSRGELFF.

This chain links TRBV9 with TRBJ1-4; D is perhaps TRBD1 (5 bases). CDR3 length: 17 amino acids. Germline CDR1 is SGDLS and CDR2 is YYNGEE. V was clipped by 0 bases and J by 0 bases, with 12 bases between them. CDR3 sequence (DNA): TGTGCCAGCAGCGTAGAGGCGGGACTTGCAACTAATGAAAAACTGTTTTTT. It encodes CASSVEAGLATNEKLFF.